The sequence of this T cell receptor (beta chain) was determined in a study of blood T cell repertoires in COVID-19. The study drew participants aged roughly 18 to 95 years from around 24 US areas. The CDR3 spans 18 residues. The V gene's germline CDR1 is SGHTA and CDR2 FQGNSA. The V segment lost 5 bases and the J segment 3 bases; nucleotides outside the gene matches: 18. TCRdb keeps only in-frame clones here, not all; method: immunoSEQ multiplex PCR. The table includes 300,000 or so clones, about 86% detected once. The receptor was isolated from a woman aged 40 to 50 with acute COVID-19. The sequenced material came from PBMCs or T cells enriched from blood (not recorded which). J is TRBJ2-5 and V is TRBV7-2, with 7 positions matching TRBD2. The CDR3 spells CASSATAFPREPKETQYF. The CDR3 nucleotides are TGTGCCAGCAGCGCCACGGCATTTCCGCGGGAGCCTAAAGAGACCCAGTACTTC.